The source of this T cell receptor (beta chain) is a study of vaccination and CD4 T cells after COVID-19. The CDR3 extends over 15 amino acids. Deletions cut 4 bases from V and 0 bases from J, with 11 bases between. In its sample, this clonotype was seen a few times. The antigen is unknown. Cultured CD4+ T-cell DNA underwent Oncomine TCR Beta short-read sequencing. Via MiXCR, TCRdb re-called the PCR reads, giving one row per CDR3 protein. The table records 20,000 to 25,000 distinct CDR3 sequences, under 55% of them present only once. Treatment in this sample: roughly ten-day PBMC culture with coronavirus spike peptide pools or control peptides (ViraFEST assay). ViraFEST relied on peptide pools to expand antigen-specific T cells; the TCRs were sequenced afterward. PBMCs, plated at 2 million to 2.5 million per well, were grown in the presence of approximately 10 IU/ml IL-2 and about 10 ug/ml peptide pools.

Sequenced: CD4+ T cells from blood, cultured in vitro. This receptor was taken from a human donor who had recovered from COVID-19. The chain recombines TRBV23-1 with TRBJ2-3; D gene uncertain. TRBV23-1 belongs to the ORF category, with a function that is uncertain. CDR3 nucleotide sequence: TGCGCCAGCAGTCTGTGGGCACCGAGCACAGATACGCAGTATTTT. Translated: CASSLWAPSTDTQYF.